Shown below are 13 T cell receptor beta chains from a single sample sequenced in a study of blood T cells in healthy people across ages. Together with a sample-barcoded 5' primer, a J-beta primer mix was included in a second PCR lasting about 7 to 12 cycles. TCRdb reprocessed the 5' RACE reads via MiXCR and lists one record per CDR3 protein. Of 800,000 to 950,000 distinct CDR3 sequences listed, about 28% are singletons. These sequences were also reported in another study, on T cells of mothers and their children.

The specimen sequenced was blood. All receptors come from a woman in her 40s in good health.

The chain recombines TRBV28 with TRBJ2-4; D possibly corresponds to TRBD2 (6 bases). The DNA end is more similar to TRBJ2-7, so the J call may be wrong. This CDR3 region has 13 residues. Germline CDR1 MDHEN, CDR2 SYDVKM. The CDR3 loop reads CASSKTGSGEQYF. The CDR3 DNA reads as TGTGCCAGCAGTAAAACCGGGAGTGGCGAGCAGTACTTC.

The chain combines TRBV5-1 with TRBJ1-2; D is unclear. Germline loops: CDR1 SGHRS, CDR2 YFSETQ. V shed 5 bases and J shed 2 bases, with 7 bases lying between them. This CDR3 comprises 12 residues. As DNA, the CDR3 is TGCGCCAGCAGTGAAGCCAACTATGGCTACACCTTC. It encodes CASSEANYGYTF. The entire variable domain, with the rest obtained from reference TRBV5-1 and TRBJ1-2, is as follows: KAGVTQTPRYLIKTRGQQVTLSCSPISGHRSVSWYQQTPGQGLQFLFEYFSETQRNKGNFPGRFSGRQFSNSRSEMNVSTLELGDSALYLCASSEANYGYTFGSGTRLTVV.

The CDR3 loop is CASSLAPPDRALDYEQYF. The CDR3 DNA is TGTGCCAGCAGCTTAGCACCTCCCGACAGGGCTCTGGACTACGAGCAGTACTTC. The V call is TRBV7-6, the J call TRBJ2-7, with 7 bases identical to TRBD1. The ends lost 0 bases at V and 3 bases at J; junction bases unmatched: 14. The CDR3 covers 18 residues. The germline V gene has CDR1 SGHVS and CDR2 FNYEAQ.

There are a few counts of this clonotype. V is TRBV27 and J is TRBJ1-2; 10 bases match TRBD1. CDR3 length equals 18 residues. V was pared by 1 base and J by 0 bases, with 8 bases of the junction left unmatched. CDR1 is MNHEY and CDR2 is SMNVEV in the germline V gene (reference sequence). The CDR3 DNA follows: TGTGCCAGCAGTTTATACTCCGGGACAGGGGTCTCTAACTATGGCTACACCTTC. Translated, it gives CASSLYSGTGVSNYGYTF.

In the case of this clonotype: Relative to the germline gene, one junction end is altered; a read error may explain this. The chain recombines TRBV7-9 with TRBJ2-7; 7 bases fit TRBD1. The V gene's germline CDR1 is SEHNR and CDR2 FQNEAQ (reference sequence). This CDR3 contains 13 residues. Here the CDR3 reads CVSSLKGAHEQYF. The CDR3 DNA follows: TGTGTCAGCAGCTTAAAGGGGGCACACGAGCAGTACTTC.

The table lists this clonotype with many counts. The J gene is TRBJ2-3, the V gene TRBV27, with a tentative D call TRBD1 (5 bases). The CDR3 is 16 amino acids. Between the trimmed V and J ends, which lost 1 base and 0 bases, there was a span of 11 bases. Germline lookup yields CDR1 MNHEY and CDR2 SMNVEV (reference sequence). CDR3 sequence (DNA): TGTGCCAGCAGTTTATGGGGCGGCCCTAGCACAGATACGCAGTATTTT. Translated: CASSLWGGPSTDTQYF.

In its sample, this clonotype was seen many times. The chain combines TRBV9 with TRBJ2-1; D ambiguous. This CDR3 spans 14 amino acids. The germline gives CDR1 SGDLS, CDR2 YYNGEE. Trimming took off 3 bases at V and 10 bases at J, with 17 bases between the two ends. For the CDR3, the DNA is TGTGCCAGCAGCGCCGCCACTCAAGCCCGGGAGCAGTTCTTC. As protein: CASSAATQAREQFF.

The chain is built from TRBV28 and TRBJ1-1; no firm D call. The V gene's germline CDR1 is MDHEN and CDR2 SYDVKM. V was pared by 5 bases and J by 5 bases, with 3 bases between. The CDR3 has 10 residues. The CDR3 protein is CASSTTEAFF. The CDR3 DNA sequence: TGTGCCAGCAGTACGACTGAAGCTTTCTTT.

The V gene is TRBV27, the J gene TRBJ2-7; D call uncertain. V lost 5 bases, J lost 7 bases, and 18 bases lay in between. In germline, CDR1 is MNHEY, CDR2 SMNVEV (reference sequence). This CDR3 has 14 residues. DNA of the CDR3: TGTGCCAGCAGTGCCTTGGATCATTACAATGAGCAGTACTTC. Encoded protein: CASSALDHYNEQYF.

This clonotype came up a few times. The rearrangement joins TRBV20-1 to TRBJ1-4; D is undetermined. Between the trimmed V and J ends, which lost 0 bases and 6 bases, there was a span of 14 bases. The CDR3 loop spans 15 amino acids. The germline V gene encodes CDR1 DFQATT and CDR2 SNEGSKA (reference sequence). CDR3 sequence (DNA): TGCAGTGCTAGAGAGGGATGGAGGGATGATGAAAAACTGTTTTTT. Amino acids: CSAREGWRDDEKLFF.

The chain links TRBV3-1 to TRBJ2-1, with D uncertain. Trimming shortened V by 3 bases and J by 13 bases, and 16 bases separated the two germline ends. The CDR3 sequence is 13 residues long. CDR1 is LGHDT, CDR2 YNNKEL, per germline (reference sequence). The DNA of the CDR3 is TGTGCCAGCAGCCATCCCCCCGAGGCAGCTCAGTTCTTC. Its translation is CASSHPPEAAQFF.

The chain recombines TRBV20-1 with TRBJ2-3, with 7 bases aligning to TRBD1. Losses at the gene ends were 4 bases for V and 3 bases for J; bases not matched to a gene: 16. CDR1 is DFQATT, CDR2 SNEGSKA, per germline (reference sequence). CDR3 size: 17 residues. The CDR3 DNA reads TGCAGTGCTAAGTGGGTCGCGACAGGGTGGGGGACAGATACGCAGTATTTT. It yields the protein CSAKWVATGWGTDTQYF.

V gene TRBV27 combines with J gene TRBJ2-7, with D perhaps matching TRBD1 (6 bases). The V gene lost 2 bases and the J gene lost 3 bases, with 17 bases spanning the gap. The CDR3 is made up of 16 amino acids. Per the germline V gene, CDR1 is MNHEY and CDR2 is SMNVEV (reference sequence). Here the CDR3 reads CASSLAGRGSDYEQYF. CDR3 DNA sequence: TGTGCCAGCAGTTTAGCTGGCAGGGGTTCAGACTACGAGCAGTACTTC.